This T cell receptor (beta chain) was found in a study of T cell changes during pregnancy in multiple sclerosis. Germline CDR1 MNHNY, CDR2 SVGAGI (reference sequence). Trimming cost V 7 bases and J 8 bases; bases outside gene matches: 15. There are 15 residues in the CDR3. Assay used: immunoSEQ multiplex PCR; TCRdb lists only in-frame clones, some missing. Of over 45,000 clones detected, approximately 91% appear once; the ten largest clones hold 9%. This chain links TRBV6-6 with TRBJ1-2; 8 positions match TRBD1. The clonotype comes from a female donor with multiple sclerosis, enrolled in a pregnancy study. Sequencing was performed on CD8+ T cells from peripheral blood mononuclear cells, taken after pregnancy. The CDR3, as DNA: TGTGCCAGCACTATTATTGGGACAGGCGGACTAGGCTACACCTTC. The encoded protein is CASTIIGTGGLGYTF.